These 25 T cell receptor beta chains were all obtained from the same sample, sequenced in a study of cytomegalovirus exposure and HLA in healthy donors. PCR used 60 Vbeta primers and 13 Jbeta primers. Sequencing was performed with immunoSEQ multiplex PCR; in TCRdb, only in-frame clones are kept and a portion is missing. Found here are about 110,000 clones, over 70% of them singletons; the top ten hold roughly 2.8%. The sequencing input was PBMCs. The receptors derive from a female donor in good health and CMV-seronegative.

The chain combines TRBV6-5 with TRBJ1-1; no firm D call. The CDR3 is 14 amino acids. The V and J ends lost 5 bases and 1 base respectively, with 11 bases between them. Germline values: CDR1 MNHEY, CDR2 SVGAGI. The DNA for the CDR3 is TGTGCCAGCAGTCCGCCGACGGGGAACACTGAAGCTTTCTTT. Protein sequence: CASSPPTGNTEAFF.

The chain uses TRBV30 and TRBJ1-5; possibly TRBD1 for D (5 bases). Germline CDR1 reads GTSNPN; CDR2 reads SVGIG (reference sequence). The CDR3 loop spans 12 amino acids. V lost 0 bases and J 11 bases, leaving 11 bases between the germline ends. As DNA, the CDR3 is TGTGCCTGGAGTGTAAAAGGGGAGGCCCAGCATTTT. It is translated as CAWSVKGEAQHF.

The rearrangement joins TRBV7-8 to TRBJ2-2, with a tentative D call TRBD2 (6 bases). V shed 4 bases and J shed 6 bases, with 24 bases lying between them. Germline assignment: CDR1 SGHVS and CDR2 FQNEAQ. This CDR3 contains 18 residues. The CDR3 sequence: CASSSTRLVGAQAGELFF. The DNA of the CDR3 is TGTGCCAGCAGCTCAACTAGACTAGTCGGGGCCCAGGCCGGGGAGCTGTTTTTT.

The chain carries TRBV7-8 and TRBJ2-5, with D tentatively TRBD2 (7 bases). The V and J ends lost 2 bases and 5 bases respectively, with 15 bases between them. The CDR3 consists of 15 residues. Germline assignment: CDR1 SGHVS and CDR2 FQNEAQ. The CDR3 bases are TGTGCCAGCAGCTTATCCGGGGGGCTCGGGGAGACCCAGTACTTC. Its protein is CASSLSGGLGETQYF.

V and J are TRBV6-1 and TRBJ2-7; weak D call: TRBD1 (5 bases). With 6 bases removed from V and 2 bases from J, the gap between germline ends came to 11 bases. Germline V gene lookup returns CDR1 MNHNS and CDR2 SASEGT. This CDR3 region has 13 residues. The CDR3 nucleotides are TGTGCCAGCAGGGGCCAGGGCACCTACGAGCAGTACTTC. This gives the protein CASRGQGTYEQYF.

The rearrangement joins TRBV28 to TRBJ2-5, with D tentatively TRBD2 (7 bases). Trimming took off 2 bases at V and 5 bases at J, with 18 bases between the two ends. CDR1 is MDHEN, CDR2 SYDVKM, per germline. The CDR3 runs to 16 residues. CDR3 amino acids: CASSLVGGHVMETQYF. CDR3 coding DNA: TGTGCCAGCAGTTTAGTGGGGGGGCACGTGATGGAGACCCAGTACTTC. Looking up the rest from reference TRBV28 and TRBJ2-5 gives the full variable domain: DVKVTQSSRYLVKRTGEKVFLECVQDMDHENMFWYRQDPGLGLRLIYFSYDVKMKEKGDIPEGYSVSREKKERFSLILESASTNQTSMYLCASSLVGGHVMETQYFGPGTRLLVL.

Only a few counts were recorded for this clone. V and J are TRBV29-1 and TRBJ2-7; no firm D call. V was pared by 6 bases and J by 2 bases, with 14 bases between. Looked up from germline, CDR1 is SQVTM and CDR2 is ANQGSEA. The CDR3 has 13 amino acids. Here the CDR3 reads CSVMTFTTYEQYF. Written as DNA, the CDR3 is TGCAGCGTCATGACTTTTACCACCTACGAGCAGTACTTC.

This chain connects TRBV7-9 to TRBJ1-1, with 11 bases lining up with TRBD1. The CDR3 is 17 residues long. Germline V gene sequence: CDR1 SEHNR, CDR2 FQNEAQ (reference sequence). Losses at the gene ends were 5 bases for V and 8 bases for J; bases not matched to a gene: 16. In DNA, the CDR3 is TGTGCCAGCAGCCTCTTACGCCTAGGGACAGGGGGTGTCGAAGCTTTCTTT. Translating it yields CASSLLRLGTGGVEAFF.

In DNA, the CDR3 is TGTGCCAGCAGTTCCCCACAGGAGATCTATGGCTACACCTTC. Translation: CASSSPQEIYGYTF. The rearrangement links TRBV28 to TRBJ1-2; D perhaps matches TRBD1 (5 bases). This CDR3 has 14 amino acids. The germline V gene encodes CDR1 MDHEN and CDR2 SYDVKM. The V end lost 4 bases, the J end lost 4 bases, and 13 bases lay between the germline ends.

With respect to this clone: Other nucleotide sequences in the sample specify the same CDR3. The chain uses TRBV6-1 and TRBJ2-2, with D possibly being TRBD2 (6 bases). V lost 2 bases to trimming and J lost 6 bases, with 7 bases between them. Germline CDR1 is MNHNS and CDR2 is SASEGT. There are 13 residues in the CDR3. The CDR3, as DNA: TGTGCCAGCAGTGAATTAGCGGCCGGGGAGCTGTTTTTT. This sequence encodes CASSELAAGELFF.

This rearrangement joins TRBV9 to TRBJ1-2; 10 positions agree with TRBD1. The CDR3 totals 14 residues. Per the germline V gene, CDR1 is SGDLS and CDR2 is YYNGEE. J lost 3 bases, V lost 4 bases, and 3 bases had no gene match. The CDR3 here is CASSPGQGYYGYTF. The CDR3 DNA is TGTGCCAGCAGCCCGGGACAGGGGTACTATGGCTACACCTTC.

This sequence joins TRBV9 and TRBJ1-1, with D maybe TRBD1 (6 bases). CDR1 and CDR2 from the germline V gene are SGDLS and YYNGEE. The CDR3 runs 16 residues. Between the trimmed V and J ends, which lost 3 bases and 4 bases, there was a span of 19 bases. CDR3: CASSANHRVGGTEAFF. In nucleotides, the CDR3 is TGTGCCAGCAGCGCCAACCACAGGGTCGGAGGCACTGAAGCTTTCTTT.

This clone was counted many times. The chain combines TRBV7-9 with TRBJ1-1; TRBD1 agrees at 7 bases. After removal of 3 bases from V and 0 bases from J, the junction contained 1 base not matched to a gene. This CDR3 spans 14 amino acids. CDR1 and CDR2 from the germline V gene are SEHNR and FQNEAQ (reference sequence). This chain's CDR3 is CASSLGQLNTEAFF. CDR3 sequence (DNA): TGTGCCAGCAGCTTGGGACAGTTGAACACTGAAGCTTTCTTT.

This clone was detected once. V usage is TRBV9 and J usage is TRBJ2-1, with TRBD2 identical over 8 bases. Germline V lookup: CDR1 SGDLS, CDR2 YYNGEE. The J segment lost 2 bases and the V segment lost 1 base, leaving 5 bases of the junction unmatched. The CDR3 length is 16 residues. The CDR3 region is CASSVRSSGTYNEQFF. As DNA, the CDR3 is TGTGCCAGCAGCGTACGCAGTAGCGGGACCTACAATGAGCAGTTCTTC.

This clone was detected once. The chain has TRBV21-1 and TRBJ2-7; whether TRBD1, the table's D call, matches the DNA was not checked. TRBV21-1 is listed as a pseudogene. The CDR3 contains 18 residues. The CDR3 region is CASSQRDRASGAYYEQYF. CDR3 sequence (DNA): TGTGCCAGCAGCCAACGGGACAGGGCCAGCGGGGCTTATTACGAGCAGTACTTC.

CDR3 nucleotides: TGTGCCAGCACTCTAGCGGGTCGCTCCTACGAGCAGTACTTC. It encodes CASTLAGRSYEQYF. The V gene is TRBV6-9, the J gene TRBJ2-7; 8 nucleotides agree with TRBD2. This CDR3 comprises 14 residues. V lost 7 bases, J lost 0 bases, and 5 bases stayed unmatched. Germline V lookup: CDR1 MNHGY, CDR2 SVAAGI.

The V call is TRBV19, the J call TRBJ2-2; 7 bases align to TRBD2. Germline CDR1 reads LNHDA; CDR2 reads SQIVND (reference sequence). With 4 bases clipped from V and 7 bases from J, the junction kept 3 bases outside the gene matches. This CDR3 region has 13 residues. As DNA, the CDR3 is TGTGCCAGTAGTACCAGCGGGATCGGGGAGCTGTTTTTT. It encodes CASSTSGIGELFF. Full variable domain (missing parts from reference TRBV19 and TRBJ2-2): DGGITQSPKYLFRKEGQNVTLSCEQNLNHDAMYWYRQDPGQGLRLIYYSQIVNDFQKGDIAEGYSVSREKKESFPLTVTSAQKNPTAFYLCASSTSGIGELFFGEGSRLTVL.

The chain combines TRBV7-8 with TRBJ2-3, with 7 bases fitting TRBD2. V gave up 2 bases and J gave up 7 bases; unmatched junction bases: 9. This CDR3 has 15 amino acids. CDR1 is SGHVS and CDR2 is FQNEAQ in the germline V gene. The CDR3: CASSLFRGTTYTQYF. CDR3 DNA: TGTGCCAGCAGCTTATTTCGCGGGACTACCTATACGCAGTATTTT. The whole variable domain, remainder taken from reference TRBV7-8 and TRBJ2-3, is GAGVSQSPRYKVAKRGQDVALRCDPISGHVSLFWYQQALGQGPEFLTYFQNEAQLDKSGLPSDRFFAERPEGSVSTLKIQRTQQEDSAVYLCASSLFRGTTYTQYFGPGTRLTVL.

The chain combines TRBV28 with TRBJ2-3; perhaps TRBD2 as D (5 bases). From germline, CDR1 is MDHEN and CDR2 SYDVKM. V was pared by 5 bases and J by 5 bases, with 17 bases between. The CDR3 runs 15 residues. CDR3 DNA sequence: TGTGCCAGCAGTCCCCAAGCAGAGGGAAAAGATACGCAGTATTTT. It is translated as CASSPQAEGKDTQYF.

The chain carries TRBV19 and TRBJ1-2; D is unresolved. With 6 bases removed from V and 5 bases from J, the gap between germline ends came to 13 bases. Germline CDR1 is LNHDA and CDR2 is SQIVND (reference sequence). This CDR3 is built from 13 residues. The chain's CDR3 is CASRTEPGYGYTF. For the CDR3, the DNA is TGTGCCAGTAGGACGGAGCCTGGTTATGGCTACACCTTC.

The chain uses TRBV4-1 and TRBJ1-1, with TRBD1 identical over 8 bases. V dropped 2 bases and J dropped 4; count of bases not matched to a gene: 3. CDR1 and CDR2 (germline): MGHRA, YSYEKL. The CDR3 has 14 residues. The CDR3 DNA is TGCGCCAGCAGCCAACCAACAGGGGGCACTGAAGCTTTCTTT. Translated: CASSQPTGGTEAFF.

The rearrangement uses TRBV6-1 and TRBJ2-1, with 14 bases that match TRBD2. V lost 10 bases, J lost 8 bases, and 7 bases stayed unmatched. The CDR3 spans 14 residues. Looked up from germline, CDR1 is MNHNS and CDR2 is SASEGT. CDR3 residues: CATRLAGGRDEQFF. CDR3 in DNA: TGTGCCACCCGACTAGCGGGAGGGCGCGATGAGCAGTTCTTC.

The chain combines TRBV7-2 with TRBJ2-7; D ambiguous. Deletions cut 5 bases from V and 3 bases from J, with 8 bases between. CDR1 is SGHTA and CDR2 is FQGNSA in the germline V gene. The CDR3 spans 12 residues. The CDR3, as DNA: TGTGCCAGCAGCCCTACCAACTACGAGCAGTACTTC. This sequence encodes CASSPTNYEQYF.

The genes are TRBV5-1 and TRBJ2-1; 10 nucleotides agree with TRBD2. Germline CDR1 reads SGHRS; CDR2 reads YFSETQ. The CDR3 is 15 residues long. V dropped 4 bases and J dropped 4; count of bases not matched to a gene: 5. The DNA of the CDR3 is TGCGCCAGCAGCCCCCTAGCGGGAGAGTACAATGAGCAGTTCTTC. Translating it yields CASSPLAGEYNEQFF. Together with reference TRBV5-1 and TRBJ2-1, the CDR3 gives the full variable domain: KAGVTQTPRYLIKTRGQQVTLSCSPISGHRSVSWYQQTPGQGLQFLFEYFSETQRNKGNFPGRFSGRQFSNSRSEMNVSTLELGDSALYLCASSPLAGEYNEQFFGPGTRLTVL.

This chain uses TRBV11-3 with TRBJ2-1; D remains ambiguous. Trimming removed 5 bases from V and 1 base from J, with 6 bases in between. This CDR3 comprises 13 residues. Germline V gene sequence: CDR1 SGHNT, CDR2 YENEEA. CDR3 nucleotide sequence: TGTGCCAGCAGCGTTACATCCTACAATGAGCAGTTCTTC. Amino acid sequence: CASSVTSYNEQFF.